Sequencing of this TCR beta chain was carried out in a study of blood T cell repertoires in COVID-19. Overall study context: Spain, Italy and the United States supplied samples that represented acute and convalescent COVID-19. From T cells, B-cell-depleted T cells, or PBMCs came the material, which was cDNA or gDNA.

Study processing details: Quantification of nucleated cells was approximated via reference gene primer amplification. Clones were sequenced by immunoSEQ multiplex PCR, and TCRdb holds only the in-frame ones, with some missing. That table supplies the V and J calls and clone size; D and trimming were determined from the DNA. The data contain 85,000 to 100,000 clones, approximately 79% of them singletons. Germline CDR1 MNHNS, CDR2 SASEGT. The CDR3 consists of 14 residues. V shed 2 bases and J shed 2 bases, with 9 bases lying between them. The chain couples TRBV6-1 to TRBJ1-2; D possibly corresponds to TRBD1 (5 bases). The sample taken for sequencing was peripheral blood. The sequence was obtained from a woman aged 80 or over with active or convalescent COVID-19. Here the CDR3 DNA reads TGTGCCAGCAGTGAAAGTGGGGGGAACTATGGCTACACCTTC. Its translation is CASSESGGNYGYTF.